This T cell receptor beta chain was captured by sequencing in a study of T-cell reconstitution after alpha-beta-depleted transplantation in children. Study results and limitations: About two months after transplant, alpha-beta T cells reportedly came from several hundred expanded graft clones. Newly produced T cells mostly provided counts and TCRbeta diversity after one year, as hyperexpanded clones declined.

This clonotype was seen more than once but under ten times. Its antigen is not identified. Unique molecular identifiers were used in preparing the TCRbeta library. TCRdb redid the calling of the PCR reads with MiXCR, one entry per CDR3 protein. Among about 440,000 distinct CDR3 sequences listed, around two fifths were seen once. V was pared by 0 bases and J by 0 bases, with 13 bases between. Looked up from germline, CDR1 is SGDLS and CDR2 is YYNGEE. This CDR3 is 17 amino acids long. The chain uses TRBV9 and TRBJ2-1; no definite D call. This TCR was recovered from a girl aged 2 to 10 with aplastic anemia, due to receive a stem cell transplant. Specimen: PBMCs, collected before TCRalphabeta/CD19-depleted stem cell transplant. As DNA, the CDR3 is TGTGCCAGCAGCGTAGCTTCCCACACGAGCTCCTACAATGAGCAGTTCTTC. This codes for CASSVASHTSSYNEQFF. The complete variable domain, with remaining parts taken from reference TRBV9 and TRBJ2-1, reads DSGVTQTPKHLITATGQRVTLRCSPRSGDLSVYWYQQSLDQGLQFLIQYYNGEERAKGNILERFSAQQFPDLHSELNLSSLELGDSALYFCASSVASHTSSYNEQFFGPGTRLTVL.